This passage covers 29 T cell receptor beta chains from one sample sequenced in a study of shared clonotypes between healthy human individuals. Here immunoSEQ multiplex PCR was the method, and the copy in TCRdb shows in-frame clones only, minus some. In the table there are around 720,000 clones, about 80% of which are singletons. Specimen: memory CD4+ T cells sorted from blood. Subset here: CD45RA-negative fraction. The receptors were gathered from a woman between 25 and 40 years old in good health.

This clone showed up many times. The chain carries TRBV4-1 and TRBJ1-5; no definite D call. CDR1 and CDR2 (germline): MGHRA, YSYEKL. CDR3 size: 12 residues. V was trimmed by 1 base and J by 3 bases, leaving 1 base between them. CDR3 residues: CASSQVNQPQHF. In DNA form, the CDR3 reads TGCGCCAGCAGCCAAGTCAATCAGCCCCAGCATTTT.

Worth noting for this clone: The identical CDR3 is also encoded by other nucleotide sequences in the sample. The V call is TRBV15, the J call TRBJ1-3, with a weak D call TRBD1 (6 bases). This CDR3 region has 14 residues. The ends were cut back, 2 bases at V and 2 bases at J, with 7 bases in the middle. Germline V gene sequence: CDR1 LNHNV, CDR2 YYDKDF (reference sequence). CDR3 sequence reads: CATSRPGAGNTIYF. As DNA, the CDR3 is TGTGCCACCAGCAGACCAGGGGCTGGAAACACCATATATTTT.

About this clone: The junction shows a germline mismatch at one end, possibly a read error. The genes are TRBV7-3 and TRBJ1-1, with D uncertain. The CDR3 covers 14 residues. From germline, CDR1 is SGHTA and CDR2 FQGTGA. The DNA for the CDR3 is TGTGCCAGCAGCGTAACACCCATGAACACTGAAGCTTTCTTT. As protein: CASSVTPMNTEAFF.

This chain connects TRBV2 to TRBJ2-2, with D hard to call. V lost 6 bases and J lost 0, with 11 bases in between. This CDR3 contains 15 residues. Germline loops: CDR1 SNHLY, CDR2 FYNNEI. CDR3 DNA: TGTGCCAGCAGGAGTGAGAACACGAACACCGGGGAGCTGTTTTTT. Translating it yields CASRSENTNTGELFF. The whole variable domain, filled in from reference TRBV2 and TRBJ2-2, reads EPEVTQTPSHQVTQMGQEVILRCVPISNHLYFYWYRQILGQKVEFLVSFYNNEISEKSEIFDDQFSVERPDGSNFTLKIRSTKLEDSAMYFCASRSENTNTGELFFGEGSRLTVL.

This clone was seen only a few times. This sequence joins TRBV19 and TRBJ2-2; TRBD2 matches 12 bases. Germline assignment: CDR1 LNHDA and CDR2 SQIVND (reference sequence). V shed 9 bases and J 2 bases; nucleotides not matched to a gene: 7. The CDR3 totals 16 residues. The CDR3 here is CASGGLAGTNTGELFF. DNA for the CDR3: TGTGCCAGCGGTGGACTAGCGGGAACTAACACCGGGGAGCTGTTTTTT.

The rearrangement links TRBV5-8 to TRBJ2-2; no reliable D call. Germline V gives CDR1 SGHTS, CDR2 YDEGEE. The CDR3 loop spans 15 amino acids. Trimming removed 4 bases from V and 1 base from J, with 11 bases in between. CDR3 nucleotide sequence: TGTGCCAGCAGCACATATACAGTGAACACCGGGGAGCTGTTTTTT. This gives the protein CASSTYTVNTGELFF.

Of note for this clone: The same CDR3 also results from other DNA sequences found in this sample. V and J are TRBV28 and TRBJ1-5; no firm D call. CDR3 length: 13 amino acids. The germline V and J ends were trimmed by 3 bases and 0 bases, with 3 bases remaining between them. The germline CDR1 and CDR2 sequences are MDHEN and SYDVKM. CDR3 residues: CASSFSSNQPQHF. In nucleotides, the CDR3 is TGTGCCAGCAGTTTCAGTAGCAATCAGCCCCAGCATTTT.

The chain employs TRBV29-1 and TRBJ2-5, with D tentatively TRBD2 (5 bases). CDR3 size: 13 residues. The V gene's germline CDR1 is SQVTM and CDR2 ANQGSEA. Trimming cost V 7 bases and J 4 bases, with 16 bases left between them. In DNA form, the CDR3 reads TGCAGCGCCCGCCGGGATGTAGGAGAGACCCAGTACTTC. It yields the protein CSARRDVGETQYF.

This clone occurred many times. The chain recombines TRBV2 with TRBJ2-5; 10 bases align to TRBD2. The germline V gene encodes CDR1 SNHLY and CDR2 FYNNEI. The CDR3 length is 15 residues. Trimming at V came to 4 bases and at J to 5 bases, leaving 7 bases not matched to a gene. The CDR3 nucleotides are TGTGCCAGCAGTGCCTTAGCGGGAGGAAAGGAGACCCAGTACTTC. Translating it yields CASSALAGGKETQYF.

The V and J genes are TRBV27 and TRBJ1-1; D is ambiguous. Germline CDR1 MNHEY, CDR2 SMNVEV (reference sequence). This CDR3 region has 14 residues. Trimming removed 2 bases from V and 0 bases from J, with 7 bases in between. The CDR3 sequence is CASSLRRLNTEAFF. The CDR3 DNA sequence: TGTGCCAGCAGTTTACGACGTCTGAACACTGAAGCTTTCTTT.

This clone was recorded once. Only one base separates this from a far larger clonotype, so it likely reflects a read error. The chain has TRBV7-2 and TRBJ1-3; possible D gene TRBD1, 5 bases. The germline CDR1 and CDR2 sequences are SGHTA and FQGNSA. CDR3 length: 12 amino acids. The CDR3 here is CASSLDVRTNNF. The CDR3, as DNA: TGTGCCAGCAGCTTAGATGTCCGGACAAATAATTTT.

The chain combines TRBV5-5 with TRBJ1-2; D is perhaps TRBD1 (5 bases). The V gene lost 0 bases and the J gene lost 2 bases, with 8 bases spanning the gap. The CDR3 sequence is 14 residues long. Germline V gene data show CDR1 as SGHKS and CDR2 as YYEKEE (reference sequence). The CDR3 is CASSLAPGNYGYTF. DNA of the CDR3: TGTGCCAGCAGCTTGGCCCCAGGGAACTATGGCTACACCTTC.

J is TRBJ2-1 and V is TRBV7-9, with TRBD2 identical over 10 bases. With 7 bases clipped from V and 3 bases from J, the junction kept 9 bases outside the gene matches. Per germline, CDR1 SEHNR and CDR2 FQNEAQ (reference sequence). CDR3 length equals 16 residues. CDR3 DNA sequence: TGTGCCAGCAAAGCGAGGGCTAGCGGGAGCTACAATGAGCAGTTCTTC. Protein product: CASKARASGSYNEQFF.

This chain links TRBV28 with TRBJ1-1; 9 bases are shared with TRBD1. This CDR3 has 13 residues. The V gene's germline CDR1 is MDHEN and CDR2 SYDVKM. J gave up 10 bases and V 2 bases, and 5 bases lay outside the gene matches. In DNA, the CDR3 is TGTGCCAGCAGTTTAAGTCGGGACAGGGTAGCTTTCTTT. Translated, it gives CASSLSRDRVAFF.

V gene TRBV9 combines with J gene TRBJ2-3; D possibly corresponds to TRBD2 (5 bases). There are 15 residues in the CDR3. Germline V gene data show CDR1 as SGDLS and CDR2 as YYNGEE. Between the trimmed V and J ends, which lost 5 bases and 4 bases, there was a span of 17 bases. CDR3: CASSPGGASPDTQYF. CDR3 nucleotides: TGTGCCAGCAGTCCTGGAGGTGCCAGCCCAGATACGCAGTATTTT.

The chain carries TRBV7-9 and TRBJ2-7, with TRBD1 identical over 7 bases. The CDR3 runs to 15 residues. The germline V gene encodes CDR1 SEHNR and CDR2 FQNEAQ (reference sequence). The ends lost 5 bases at V and 4 bases at J; junction bases unmatched: 11. Here the CDR3 DNA reads TGTGCCAGCAGCCCGACCGGGACAGCCCGTTACGAGCAGTACTTC. It specifies CASSPTGTARYEQYF.

The rearrangement links TRBV27 to TRBJ2-2, with a weak D call TRBD2 (6 bases). Trimming removed 5 bases from V and 3 bases from J, with 10 bases in between. Germline V gene lookup returns CDR1 MNHEY and CDR2 SMNVEV (reference sequence). The CDR3 covers 14 residues. As DNA, the CDR3 is TGTGCCAGCAGTCTGGGACTTTACACCGGGGAGCTGTTTTTT. Protein product: CASSLGLYTGELFF.

The rearrangement links TRBV6-1 to TRBJ1-5; TRBD1 matches 10 bases. CDR3 length equals 15 residues. Trimming cost V 5 bases and J 1 base; bases outside gene matches: 2. Germline CDR1 is MNHNS and CDR2 is SASEGT. CDR3 loop: CASSRQGASNQPQHF. In DNA, the CDR3 is TGTGCCAGCAGTAGACAGGGGGCGAGCAATCAGCCCCAGCATTTT.

The chain has TRBV21-1 and TRBJ1-1. TRBV21-1 is annotated as a pseudogene. The CDR3 covers 15 residues. CDR3 amino acids: CASSNDVFMNTEAFF. CDR3 bases: TGTGCCAGCAGCAACGATGTATTCATGAACACTGAAGCTTTCTTT.

This chain connects TRBV6-6 to TRBJ1-1; no clear D. This CDR3 is 15 amino acids long. Per germline, CDR1 MNHNY and CDR2 SVGAGI (reference sequence). Trimming took 0 bases from V and 8 from J, leaving 16 bases between them. The CDR3 DNA sequence: TGTGCCAGCAGTTACTCCGGACTTTCCCAACCAGAAGCTTTCTTT. It is translated as CASSYSGLSQPEAFF.

This clone has only one observation. The chain carries TRBV5-1 and TRBJ1-4; D might be TRBD1 (6 bases). The CDR3 is 16 residues long. CDR1 is SGHRS, CDR2 YFSETQ, per germline. V was shortened by 1 base and J by 6 bases, with 16 bases between the two germline ends. The chain's CDR3 is CASSLPRGGSDEKLFF. The CDR3 DNA reads as TGCGCCAGCAGCTTGCCCAGGGGAGGATCGGATGAAAAACTGTTTTTT.

The chain recombines TRBV19 with TRBJ2-3, with D perhaps TRBD2 (6 bases). Germline CDR1 and CDR2: LNHDA and SQIVND (reference sequence). The V and J ends lost 2 bases and 6 bases respectively, with 9 bases between them. The CDR3 is 13 residues long. This CDR3 reads CASSIWDSDTQYF. The CDR3 coding sequence is TGTGCCAGTAGTATATGGGACTCCGATACGCAGTATTTT.

The genes are TRBV13 and TRBJ2-7; unclear D gene. V lost 1 base to trimming and J lost 9 bases, with 13 bases between them. From germline, CDR1 is PRHDT and CDR2 FYEKMQ (reference sequence). This CDR3 is 13 amino acids long. Here the CDR3 reads CASSLDPVPAQYF. DNA for the CDR3: TGTGCCAGCAGCTTAGATCCTGTCCCCGCGCAGTACTTC.

This clone has a handful of counts. This chain joins TRBV7-9 and TRBJ2-7, with TRBD1 matching over 12 bases. The V and J ends lost 4 bases and 5 bases, in that order; junction bases with no gene match: 3. CDR1 and CDR2 from the germline V gene are SEHNR and FQNEAQ (reference sequence). The CDR3 extends over 14 amino acids. The CDR3 DNA is TGTGCCAGCAGCTCGGGACAGGGGGCAAACGAGCAGTACTTC. It codes for CASSSGQGANEQYF.

This clone turned up a few times. The chain combines TRBV19 with TRBJ2-1, with D possibly called TRBD1 or TRBD2 (6 bases each). CDR1 is LNHDA and CDR2 is SQIVND in the germline V gene (reference sequence). The CDR3 is 16 residues long. Deletions cut 7 bases from V and 0 bases from J, with 16 bases between. The CDR3 spells CASTPRGRFSYNEQFF. In DNA, the CDR3 is TGTGCCAGTACCCCTCGGGGGCGTTTCTCCTACAATGAGCAGTTCTTC.

With regard to this clone: The same CDR3 also results from other DNA sequences found in this sample. The J gene is TRBJ1-5, the V gene TRBV30; D is ambiguous. Germline-derived CDR1 and CDR2 are GTSNPN and SVGIG (reference sequence). V shed 1 base and J shed 2 bases, with 6 bases lying between them. This CDR3 has 13 amino acids. The chain's CDR3 is CAWSAGRNQPQHF. In DNA, the CDR3 is TGTGCCTGGAGTGCAGGCCGCAATCAGCCCCAGCATTTT.

This chain uses TRBV7-3 with TRBJ1-1; 9 bases are shared with TRBD1. J lost 3 bases, V lost 6 bases, and 5 bases had no gene match. CDR3 length equals 14 residues. Germline CDR1 SGHTA, CDR2 FQGTGA. CDR3 loop: CASSRDRGDTEAFF. For the CDR3, the DNA is TGTGCCAGCAGTCGCGACAGGGGGGACACTGAAGCTTTCTTT. Combining the CDR3 with reference TRBV7-3 and TRBJ1-1 gives the whole variable domain GAGVSQTPSNKVTEKGKYVELRCDPISGHTALYWYRQSLGQGPEFLIYFQGTGAADDSGLPNDRFFAVRPEGSVSTLKIQRTERGDSAVYLCASSRDRGDTEAFFGQGTRLTVV.

The chain combines TRBV6-1 with TRBJ2-1, with 8 nucleotides matching TRBD2. This CDR3 has 17 amino acids. Germline V gene data show CDR1 as MNHNS and CDR2 as SASEGT. V dropped 4 bases and J dropped 1; count of bases not matched to a gene: 9. This chain's CDR3 is CASSGELAGLSYNEQFF. The CDR3 DNA reads as TGTGCCAGCAGTGGGGAGCTAGCGGGTCTGTCCTACAATGAGCAGTTCTTC.

This sequence joins TRBV6-1 and TRBJ1-4, with D possibly TRBD1 on 5 matching bases. V shed 5 bases and J shed 7 bases, with 11 bases lying between them. Germline V gene sequence: CDR1 MNHNS, CDR2 SASEGT. CDR3 length: 13 amino acids. CDR3 residues: CASSRDLREKLFF. The CDR3 DNA reads TGTGCCAGCAGTCGGGACTTGCGTGAAAAACTGTTTTTT.